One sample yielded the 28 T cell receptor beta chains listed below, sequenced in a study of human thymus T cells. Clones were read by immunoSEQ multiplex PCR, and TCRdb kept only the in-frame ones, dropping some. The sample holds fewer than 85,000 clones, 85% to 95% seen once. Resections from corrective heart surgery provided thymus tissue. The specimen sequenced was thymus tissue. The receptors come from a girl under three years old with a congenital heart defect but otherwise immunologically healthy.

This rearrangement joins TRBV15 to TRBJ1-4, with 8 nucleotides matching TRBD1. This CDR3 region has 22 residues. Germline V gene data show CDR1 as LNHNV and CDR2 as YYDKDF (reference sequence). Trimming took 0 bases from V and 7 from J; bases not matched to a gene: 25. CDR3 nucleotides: TGTGCCACCAGCAGAGACCCCAAGATGGACAGGGTGAGGCACCTCGAGGGTGAAAAACTGTTTTTT. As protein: CATSRDPKMDRVRHLEGEKLFF.

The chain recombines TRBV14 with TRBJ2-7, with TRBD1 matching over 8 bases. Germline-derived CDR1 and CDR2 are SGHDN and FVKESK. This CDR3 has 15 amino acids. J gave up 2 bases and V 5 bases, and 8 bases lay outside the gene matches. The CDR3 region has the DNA TGTGCCAGCAGCTCCCAGACAGGGGTAACCTACGAGCAGTACTTC. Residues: CASSSQTGVTYEQYF.

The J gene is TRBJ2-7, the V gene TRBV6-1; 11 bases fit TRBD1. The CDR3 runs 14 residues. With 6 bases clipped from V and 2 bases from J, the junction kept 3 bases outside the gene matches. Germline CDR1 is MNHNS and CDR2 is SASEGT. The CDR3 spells CASRDRGRPYEQYF. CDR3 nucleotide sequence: TGTGCCAGCAGGGACAGGGGGCGTCCCTACGAGCAGTACTTC.

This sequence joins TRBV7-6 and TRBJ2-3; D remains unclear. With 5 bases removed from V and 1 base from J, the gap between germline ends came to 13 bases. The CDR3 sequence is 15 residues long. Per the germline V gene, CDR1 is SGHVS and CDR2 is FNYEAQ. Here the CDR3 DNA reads TGTGCCAGCAGCCCCGTGGGGTTAGGCACAGATACGCAGTATTTT. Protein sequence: CASSPVGLGTDTQYF.

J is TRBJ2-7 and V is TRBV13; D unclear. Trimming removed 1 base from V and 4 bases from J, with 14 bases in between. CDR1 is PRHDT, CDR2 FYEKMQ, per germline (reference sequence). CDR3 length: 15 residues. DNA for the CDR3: TGTGCCAGCAGCTTAGATCACAAGAAGAAGTACGAGCAGTACTTC. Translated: CASSLDHKKKYEQYF. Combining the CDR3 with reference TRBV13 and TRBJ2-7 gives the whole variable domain AAGVIQSPRHLIKEKRETATLKCYPIPRHDTVYWYQQGPGQDPQFLISFYEKMQSDKGSIPDRFSAQQFSDYHSELNMSSLELGDSALYFCASSLDHKKKYEQYFGPGTRLTVT.

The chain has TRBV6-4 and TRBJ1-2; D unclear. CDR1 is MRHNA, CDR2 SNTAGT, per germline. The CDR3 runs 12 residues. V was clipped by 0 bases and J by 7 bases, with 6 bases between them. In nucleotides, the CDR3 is TGTGCCAGCAGTGACTCAGCGACTGGCTACACCTTC. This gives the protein CASSDSATGYTF.

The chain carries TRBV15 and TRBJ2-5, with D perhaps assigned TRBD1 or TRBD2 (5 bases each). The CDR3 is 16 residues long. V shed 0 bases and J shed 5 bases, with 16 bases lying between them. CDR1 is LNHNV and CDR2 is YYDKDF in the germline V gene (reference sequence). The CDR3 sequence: CATSRDRGLREETQYF. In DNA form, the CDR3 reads TGTGCCACCAGCAGAGATAGGGGCTTAAGGGAGGAGACCCAGTACTTC.

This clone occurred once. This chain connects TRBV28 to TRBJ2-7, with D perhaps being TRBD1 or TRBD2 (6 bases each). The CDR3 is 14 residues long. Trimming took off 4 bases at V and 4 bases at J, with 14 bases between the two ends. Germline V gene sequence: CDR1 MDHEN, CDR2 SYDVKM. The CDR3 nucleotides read TGTGCCAGCAGTTGGACAGTGGCGGGGTACGAGCAGTACTTC. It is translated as CASSWTVAGYEQYF. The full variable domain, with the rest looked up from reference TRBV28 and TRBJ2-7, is DVKVTQSSRYLVKRTGEKVFLECVQDMDHENMFWYRQDPGLGLRLIYFSYDVKMKEKGDIPEGYSVSREKKERFSLILESASTNQTSMYLCASSWTVAGYEQYFGPGTRLTVT.

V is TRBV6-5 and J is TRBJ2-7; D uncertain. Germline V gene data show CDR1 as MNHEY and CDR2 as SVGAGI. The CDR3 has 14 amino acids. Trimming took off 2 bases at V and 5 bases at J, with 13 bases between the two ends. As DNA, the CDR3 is TGTGCCAGCAGTTACGACGGGCCGACGGACGAGCAGTACTTC. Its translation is CASSYDGPTDEQYF.

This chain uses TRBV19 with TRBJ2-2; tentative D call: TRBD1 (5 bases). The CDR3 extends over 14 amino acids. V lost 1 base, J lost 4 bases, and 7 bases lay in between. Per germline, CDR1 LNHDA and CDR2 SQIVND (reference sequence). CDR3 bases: TGTGCCAGTAGTATAGGACAGATCACCGGGGAGCTGTTTTTT. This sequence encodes CASSIGQITGELFF.

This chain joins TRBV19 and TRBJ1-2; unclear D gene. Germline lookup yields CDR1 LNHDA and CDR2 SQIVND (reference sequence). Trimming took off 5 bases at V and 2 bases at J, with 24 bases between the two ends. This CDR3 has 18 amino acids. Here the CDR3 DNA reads TGTGCCAGTAGTGACCTACAGTGGCCAAGAAGTACCAACTATGGCTACACCTTC. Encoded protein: CASSDLQWPRSTNYGYTF.

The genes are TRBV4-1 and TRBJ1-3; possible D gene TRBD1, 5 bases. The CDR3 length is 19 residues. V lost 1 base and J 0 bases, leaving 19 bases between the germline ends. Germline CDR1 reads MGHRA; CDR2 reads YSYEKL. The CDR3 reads CASSQVRQGGFYSGNTIYF. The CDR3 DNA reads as TGCGCCAGCAGCCAAGTGAGGCAGGGAGGCTTTTACTCTGGAAACACCATATATTTT.

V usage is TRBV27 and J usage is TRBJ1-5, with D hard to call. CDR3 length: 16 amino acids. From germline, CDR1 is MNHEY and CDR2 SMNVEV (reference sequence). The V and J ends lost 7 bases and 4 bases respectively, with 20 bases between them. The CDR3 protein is CASNSFSVDVNQPQHF. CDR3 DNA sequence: TGTGCCAGCAATTCCTTTAGTGTTGACGTTAATCAGCCCCAGCATTTT.

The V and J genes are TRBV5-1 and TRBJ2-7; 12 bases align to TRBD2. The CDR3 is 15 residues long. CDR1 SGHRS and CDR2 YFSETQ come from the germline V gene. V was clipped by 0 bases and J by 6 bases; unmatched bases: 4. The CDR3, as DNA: TGCGCCAGCAGCTTGGGACTAGCGGGAGCGCTCGAGCAGTACTTC. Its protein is CASSLGLAGALEQYF.

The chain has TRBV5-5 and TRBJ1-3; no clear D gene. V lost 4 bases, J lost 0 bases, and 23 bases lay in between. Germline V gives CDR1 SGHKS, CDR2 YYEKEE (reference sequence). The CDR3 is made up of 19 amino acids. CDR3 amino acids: CASSLTDLNGLRSGNTIYF. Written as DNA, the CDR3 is TGTGCCAGCAGCCTTACGGACCTAAATGGGCTTCGCTCTGGAAACACCATATATTTT.

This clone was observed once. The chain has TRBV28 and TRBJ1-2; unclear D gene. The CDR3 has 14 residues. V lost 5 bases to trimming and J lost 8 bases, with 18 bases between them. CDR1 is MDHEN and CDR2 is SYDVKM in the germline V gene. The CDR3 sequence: CASSDGRGGKGYTF. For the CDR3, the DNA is TGTGCCAGCAGTGACGGACGGGGAGGGAAGGGCTACACCTTC.

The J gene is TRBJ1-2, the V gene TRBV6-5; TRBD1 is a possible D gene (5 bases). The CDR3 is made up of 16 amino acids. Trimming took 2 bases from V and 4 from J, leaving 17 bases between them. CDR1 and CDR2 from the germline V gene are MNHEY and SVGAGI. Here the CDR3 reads CASSYRTGGMTYGYTF. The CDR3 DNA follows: TGTGCCAGCAGTTACCGGACCGGGGGGATGACCTATGGCTACACCTTC.

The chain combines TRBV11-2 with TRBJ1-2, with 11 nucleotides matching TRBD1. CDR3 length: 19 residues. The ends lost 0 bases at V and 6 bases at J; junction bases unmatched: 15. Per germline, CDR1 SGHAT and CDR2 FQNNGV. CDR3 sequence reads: CASSLDHRDRGGLHNGYTF. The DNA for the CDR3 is TGTGCCAGCAGCTTAGACCATCGGGACAGGGGGGGCCTTCACAATGGCTACACCTTC.

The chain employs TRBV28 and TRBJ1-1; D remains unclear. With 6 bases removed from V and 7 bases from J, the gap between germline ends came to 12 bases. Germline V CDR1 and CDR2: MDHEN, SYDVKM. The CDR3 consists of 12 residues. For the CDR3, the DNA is TGTGCCAGCAGCGTTTCCGAGGTTGAAGCTTTCTTT. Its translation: CASSVSEVEAFF.

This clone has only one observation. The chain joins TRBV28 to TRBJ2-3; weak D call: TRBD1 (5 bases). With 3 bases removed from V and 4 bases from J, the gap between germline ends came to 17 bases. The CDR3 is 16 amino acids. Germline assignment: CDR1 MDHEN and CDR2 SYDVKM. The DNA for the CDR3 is TGTGCCAGCAGTTTTGTCAGGGTCCTAGATTCAGATACGCAGTATTTT. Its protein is CASSFVRVLDSDTQYF.

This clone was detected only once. Written as DNA, the CDR3 is TGTGCCAGCAGCTTAGTAGGCAGGGGGAATGGCTACACCTTC. It specifies CASSLVGRGNGYTF. The chain joins TRBV7-9 to TRBJ1-2; 7 bases agree with TRBD1. CDR3 size: 14 residues. J was trimmed by 6 bases and V by 1 base; bases with no gene match: 5. CDR1 and CDR2 (germline): SEHNR, FQNEAQ (reference sequence). The whole variable domain, remainder taken from reference TRBV7-9 and TRBJ1-2, is DTGVSQNPRHKITKRGQNVTFRCDPISEHNRLYWYRQTLGQGPEFLTYFQNEAQLEKSRLLSDRFSAERPKGSFSTLEIQRTEQGDSAMYLCASSLVGRGNGYTFGSGTRLTVV.

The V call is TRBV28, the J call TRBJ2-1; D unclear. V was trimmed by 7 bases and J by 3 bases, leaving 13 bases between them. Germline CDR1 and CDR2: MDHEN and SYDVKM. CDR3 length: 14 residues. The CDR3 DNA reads TGTGCCAGCAAGAGAGGACGCCGCTACAATGAGCAGTTCTTC. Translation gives CASKRGRRYNEQFF.

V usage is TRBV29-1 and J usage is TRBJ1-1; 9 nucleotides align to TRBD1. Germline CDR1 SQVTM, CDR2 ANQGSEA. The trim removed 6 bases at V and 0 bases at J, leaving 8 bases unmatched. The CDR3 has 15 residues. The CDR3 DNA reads TGCAGCGTCGACCCGGGACAGGGAATGAACACTGAAGCTTTCTTT. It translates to CSVDPGQGMNTEAFF.

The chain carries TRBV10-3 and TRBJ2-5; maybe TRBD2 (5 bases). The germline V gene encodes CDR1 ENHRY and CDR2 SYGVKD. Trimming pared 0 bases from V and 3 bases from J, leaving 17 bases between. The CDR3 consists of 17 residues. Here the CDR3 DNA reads TGTGCCATCAGTGAGTCGAGGGTGGTCTTGGCCGAAGAGACCCAGTACTTC. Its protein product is CAISESRVVLAEETQYF.

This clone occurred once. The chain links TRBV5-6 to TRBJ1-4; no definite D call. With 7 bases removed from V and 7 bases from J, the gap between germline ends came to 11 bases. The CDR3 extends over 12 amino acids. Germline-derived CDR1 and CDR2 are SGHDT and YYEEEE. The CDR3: CASAKSGEKLFF. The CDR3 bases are TGTGCCAGCGCCAAATCGGGTGAAAAACTGTTTTTT.

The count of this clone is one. Here the CDR3 reads CASSRAGGTDTQYF. DNA for the CDR3: TGTGCCAGCAGTCGGGCGGGAGGGACAGATACGCAGTATTTT. The V gene is TRBV25-1, the J gene TRBJ2-3; 9 nucleotides match TRBD2. V lost 5 bases to trimming and J lost 3 bases; unmatched junction nucleotides: 3. CDR1 is MGHDK and CDR2 is SYGVNS in the germline V gene. This CDR3 is built from 14 residues.

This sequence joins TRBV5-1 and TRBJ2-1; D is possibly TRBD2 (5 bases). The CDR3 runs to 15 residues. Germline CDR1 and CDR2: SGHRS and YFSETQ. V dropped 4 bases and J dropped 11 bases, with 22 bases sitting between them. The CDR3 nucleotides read TGCGCCAGCAGCCCCCGGACTGATGGCTCGGAGAAGCAGTTCTTC. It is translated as CASSPRTDGSEKQFF.

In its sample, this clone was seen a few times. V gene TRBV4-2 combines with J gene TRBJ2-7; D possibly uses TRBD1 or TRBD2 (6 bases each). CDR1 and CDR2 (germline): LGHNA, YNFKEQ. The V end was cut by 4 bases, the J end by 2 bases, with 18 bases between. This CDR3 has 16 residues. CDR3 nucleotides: TGTGCCAGCAGCCCTAGGGGGGCTCATCGAGCCTACGAGCAGTACTTC. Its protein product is CASSPRGAHRAYEQYF.